This T cell receptor beta chain was recovered during a study of blood T cell repertoires in COVID-19. Overall study: Samples taken during acute and convalescent COVID-19 were collected in the United States, Italy and Spain. T cells, B-cell-depleted T cells, or PBMCs provided the cDNA or gDNA that served as material.

The method was immunoSEQ multiplex PCR; TCRdb's version includes in-frame clones alone and lacks a portion of them. This repertoire shows around 76,000 clones, about 85% found once; its top ten account for around 13%. The receptor's source is a man between 45 and 60 years old with COVID-19, enrolled during active disease. Sequencing was carried out using peripheral blood.

The CDR3 sequence: CAIRPGGADTQYF. CDR3 bases: TGTGCCATCAGGCCGGGGGGCGCAGATACGCAGTATTTT. The rearrangement joins TRBV10-3 to TRBJ2-3; D perhaps matches TRBD2 (7 bases). The V gene lost 6 bases and the J gene lost 4 bases, with 11 bases spanning the gap. This CDR3 is built from 13 residues. Germline V lookup: CDR1 ENHRY, CDR2 SYGVKD.